These 14 T cell receptor beta chains were all obtained from the same sample, sequenced in a study of vaccination and CD4 T cells after COVID-19. Their specific antigens are unknown. Sequencing of the DNA from cultured CD4+ T cells was carried out with the Oncomine TCR Beta short-read assay. TCRdb re-called the PCR reads with MiXCR, one entry per CDR3 protein. The repertoire holds fewer than 15,000 distinct CDR3 sequences, roughly half seen once, with 15% in the top ten. The treatment denotes: roughly 10-day PBMC culture with coronavirus spike peptide pools or control peptides (ViraFEST assay). Material for sequencing was CD4+ T cells from blood, cultured in vitro. The receptors were sampled from a human donor who had recovered from COVID-19.

This clonotype showed up just a few times. V gene TRBV27 combines with J gene TRBJ2-7; 7 bases are a match to TRBD1. The V gene end was trimmed by 3 bases and the J gene end by 3 bases; junction bases not matched to a gene: 5. Germline V CDR1 and CDR2: MNHEY, SMNVEV (reference sequence). The CDR3 contains 14 residues. As DNA, the CDR3 is TGTGCCAGCAGTTTGACAGGGTTATTCTACGAGCAGTACTTC. This gives the protein CASSLTGLFYEQYF.

The rearrangement links TRBV7-2 to TRBJ2-5; D is perhaps TRBD2 (6 bases). Germline CDR1 is SGHTA and CDR2 is FQGNSA. This CDR3 comprises 15 residues. V lost 0 bases, J lost 5 bases, and 13 bases lay in between. CDR3 region: CASSLAGGAVETQYF. CDR3 sequence (DNA): TGTGCCAGCAGCTTAGCGGGAGGAGCTGTGGAGACCCAGTACTTC.

This clonotype was picked up a small number of times. The V and J genes are TRBV15 and TRBJ1-1; 8 bases line up with TRBD1. CDR3 length equals 14 residues. CDR1 and CDR2 (germline): LNHNV, YYDKDF (reference sequence). V lost 6 bases, J lost 1 base, and 4 bases stayed unmatched. CDR3 protein: CATSPGQANTEAFF. DNA of the CDR3: TGTGCCACCAGTCCGGGACAGGCGAACACTGAAGCTTTCTTT.

The chain combines TRBV10-3 with TRBJ2-5, with TRBD2 matching over 8 bases. The junction had 8 bases not matched to a gene; V was cut back by 9 bases and J by 5 bases. The CDR3 runs 13 residues. Germline CDR1 and CDR2: ENHRY and SYGVKD. As DNA, the CDR3 is TGTGCCATAGGACTAGCCGATGGGGAGACCCAGTACTTC. The encoded protein is CAIGLADGETQYF.

This clonotype was counted between two and nine times. J is TRBJ2-7 and V is TRBV6-1; TRBD2 agrees at 8 bases. Germline V gene sequence: CDR1 MNHNS, CDR2 SASEGT. V trimming: 6 bases; J trimming: 4 bases; junction bases outside the gene matches: 11. The CDR3 runs 15 residues. CDR3 bases: TGTGCCAGCAGAAATACCGGGACTAGTGGATACGAGCAGTACTTC. Translation gives CASRNTGTSGYEQYF.

There are a few counts of this clonotype. This chain links TRBV7-3 with TRBJ1-1; no firm D call. CDR1 SGHTA and CDR2 FQGTGA come from the germline V gene. Trimming pared 4 bases from V and 1 base from J, leaving 7 bases between. The CDR3 totals 13 residues. The DNA of the CDR3 is TGTGCCAGCAGCTCCGGGCGGAACACTGAAGCTTTCTTT. This translates into CASSSGRNTEAFF.

In this sample, this clonotype turned up a few times. V and J are TRBV7-3 and TRBJ2-5; D possibly corresponds to TRBD2 (6 bases). The CDR3 extends over 15 amino acids. Germline V lookup: CDR1 SGHTA, CDR2 FQGTGA. V was trimmed by 5 bases and J by 4 bases, leaving 17 bases between them. The CDR3 DNA reads as TGTGCCAGCAGCCGTCAAAGCGGGTTAGGAGAGACCCAGTACTTC. It translates to CASSRQSGLGETQYF. Based on the CDR3 plus reference TRBV7-3 and TRBJ2-5, the full variable domain is GAGVSQTPSNKVTEKGKYVELRCDPISGHTALYWYRQSLGQGPEFLIYFQGTGAADDSGLPNDRFFAVRPEGSVSTLKIQRTERGDSAVYLCASSRQSGLGETQYFGPGTRLLVL.

The chain recombines TRBV7-2 with TRBJ2-7; TRBD1 agrees at 9 bases. V shed 3 bases, J shed 5 bases, and the junction held 8 bases outside the gene matches. Germline CDR1 reads SGHTA; CDR2 reads FQGNSA. The CDR3 is 15 residues long. CDR3 sequence (DNA): TGTGCCAGCAGCTTTGCCAGGACAGGGGACCACGAGCAGTACTTC. Protein sequence: CASSFARTGDHEQYF.

This clonotype was detected once. This chain connects TRBV7-8 to TRBJ2-1; 8 positions agree with TRBD2. Per germline, CDR1 SGHVS and CDR2 FQNEAQ. V shed 5 bases and J 14 bases; nucleotides not matched to a gene: 11. This CDR3 is built from 13 residues. This CDR3 is CASSKGLATSEFF. CDR3 coding DNA: TGTGCCAGCAGCAAAGGACTAGCTACGAGTGAGTTCTTC.

By sample fraction, this clonotype is large. V gene TRBV6-1 combines with J gene TRBJ2-7; 7 bases are shared with TRBD1. Germline CDR1 and CDR2: MNHNS and SASEGT. V was clipped by 10 bases and J by 2 bases; unmatched bases: 17. The CDR3 spans 16 residues. The CDR3 DNA reads TGTGCCACCCAAGGGGGCAGGGGCCACAGAGCCTACGAGCAGTACTTC. It yields the protein CATQGGRGHRAYEQYF.

The chain uses TRBV2 and TRBJ1-2, with D uncertain. CDR3 length equals 11 residues. Germline CDR1 SNHLY, CDR2 FYNNEI. V lost 6 bases to trimming and J lost 5 bases, with 7 bases between them. In nucleotides, the CDR3 is TGTGCCAGCAGGTCAGGTTATGGCTACACCTTC. Amino acid sequence: CASRSGYGYTF. The whole variable domain, filled in from reference TRBV2 and TRBJ1-2, reads EPEVTQTPSHQVTQMGQEVILRCVPISNHLYFYWYRQILGQKVEFLVSFYNNEISEKSEIFDDQFSVERPDGSNFTLKIRSTKLEDSAMYFCASRSGYGYTFGSGTRLTVV.

The V call is TRBV28, the J call TRBJ1-2; perhaps TRBD1 as D (6 bases). Germline V gives CDR1 MDHEN, CDR2 SYDVKM. The CDR3 sequence is 18 residues long. Trimming pared 2 bases from V and 7 bases from J, leaving 26 bases between. CDR3 amino acids: CASSLLTMDREGESGYTF. The CDR3 coding sequence is TGTGCCAGCAGTTTACTCACTATGGATCGGGAGGGGGAGAGTGGCTACACCTTC.

This clonotype was observed a single time. The CDR3 DNA sequence: TGTGCCAGCAGCCAAGATTTCACTAGCGGGGCCTACGAGCAGTACTTC. Protein sequence: CASSQDFTSGAYEQYF. The V and J genes are TRBV4-2 and TRBJ2-7; the match to TRBD2 covers 10 bases. The V and J ends lost 0 bases and 2 bases, in that order; junction bases with no gene match: 4. This CDR3 spans 16 amino acids. From germline, CDR1 is LGHNA and CDR2 YNFKEQ.

This clonotype was observed a few times. The chain has TRBV19 and TRBJ1-3; 7 bases match TRBD1. With V trimmed by 6 bases and J by 3 bases, 5 bases remained unmatched. This CDR3 spans 14 amino acids. CDR1 and CDR2 from the germline V gene are LNHDA and SQIVND (reference sequence). In DNA form, the CDR3 reads TGTGCCAGTAGACTACAGGGGAATGGAAACACCATATATTTT. Residues: CASRLQGNGNTIYF.